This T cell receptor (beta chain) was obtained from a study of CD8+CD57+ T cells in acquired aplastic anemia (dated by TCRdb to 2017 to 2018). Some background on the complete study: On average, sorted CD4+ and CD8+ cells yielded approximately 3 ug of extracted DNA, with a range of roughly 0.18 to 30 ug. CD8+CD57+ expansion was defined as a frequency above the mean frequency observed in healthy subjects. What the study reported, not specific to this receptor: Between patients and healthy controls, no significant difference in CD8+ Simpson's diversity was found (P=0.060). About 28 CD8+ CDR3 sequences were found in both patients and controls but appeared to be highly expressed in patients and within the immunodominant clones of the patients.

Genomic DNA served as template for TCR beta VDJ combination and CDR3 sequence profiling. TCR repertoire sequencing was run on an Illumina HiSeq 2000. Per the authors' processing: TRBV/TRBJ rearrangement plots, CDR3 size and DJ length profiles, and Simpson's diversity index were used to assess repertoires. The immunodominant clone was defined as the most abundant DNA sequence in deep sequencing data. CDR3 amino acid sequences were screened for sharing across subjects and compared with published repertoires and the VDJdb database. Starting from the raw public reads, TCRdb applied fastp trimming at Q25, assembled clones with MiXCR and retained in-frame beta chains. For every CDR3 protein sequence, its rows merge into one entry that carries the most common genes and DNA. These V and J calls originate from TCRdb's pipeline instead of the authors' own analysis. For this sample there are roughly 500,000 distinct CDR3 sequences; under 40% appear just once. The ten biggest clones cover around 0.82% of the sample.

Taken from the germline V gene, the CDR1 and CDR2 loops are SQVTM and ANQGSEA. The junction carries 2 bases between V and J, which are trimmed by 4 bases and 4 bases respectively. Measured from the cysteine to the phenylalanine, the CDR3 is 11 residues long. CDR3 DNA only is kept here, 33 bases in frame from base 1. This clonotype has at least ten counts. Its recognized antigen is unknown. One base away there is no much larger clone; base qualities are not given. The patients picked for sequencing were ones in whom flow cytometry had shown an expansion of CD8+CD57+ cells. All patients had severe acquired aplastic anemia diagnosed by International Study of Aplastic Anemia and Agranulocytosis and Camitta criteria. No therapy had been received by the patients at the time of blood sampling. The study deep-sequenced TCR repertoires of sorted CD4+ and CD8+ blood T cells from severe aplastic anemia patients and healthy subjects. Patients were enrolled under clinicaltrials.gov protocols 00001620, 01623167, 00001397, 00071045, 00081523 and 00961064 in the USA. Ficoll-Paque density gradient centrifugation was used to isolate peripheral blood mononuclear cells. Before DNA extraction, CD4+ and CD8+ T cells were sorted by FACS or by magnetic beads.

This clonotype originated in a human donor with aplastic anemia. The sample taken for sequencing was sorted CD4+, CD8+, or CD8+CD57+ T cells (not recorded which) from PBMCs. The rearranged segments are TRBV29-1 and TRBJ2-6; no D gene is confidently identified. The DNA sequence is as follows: TGCAGCGTTGTCGGGGCCAACGTCCTGACTTTC. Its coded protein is CSVVGANVLTF.